This T cell receptor beta chain is drawn from a study of T cells in Graves' hyperthyroidism and ophthalmopathy. Study-level information: Before any treatment, at initial diagnosis, peripheral blood was collected.

Points from the study as a whole: Ophthalmopathy could be told apart from stable hyperthyroidism with a 13 V-J model.

The CDR3 covers 17 residues. CDR1 is DFQATT, CDR2 SNEGSKA, per germline (reference sequence). Using RNA transcripts as the source, TCR beta CDR3 regions were amplified. With the HTBI primer set, the TCR CDR3 went through a first round of RT-PCR. TCRdb reprocessed the multiplex PCR reads via MiXCR and lists one record per CDR3 protein. The sample contains around 580,000 distinct CDR3 sequences, roughly 17% of which appear only once. Regarding this clonotype: The antigen remains undetermined. Mismatch with germline at one junction end may stem from a read error.

When ophthalmopathy did not progress within 18 months, Graves' hyperthyroidism was considered stable. The rearrangement joins TRBV20-1 to TRBJ2-6; 11 bases are a match to TRBD1. Sequencing was carried out using blood. The clonotype comes from a woman younger than 35 with Graves' hyperthyroidism. CDR3 bases: TGCGGTGCTATAGGGACAGGGGGAAAGTCTGGGGCCAACGTCCTGACTTTC. Its translation is CGAIGTGGKSGANVLTF.